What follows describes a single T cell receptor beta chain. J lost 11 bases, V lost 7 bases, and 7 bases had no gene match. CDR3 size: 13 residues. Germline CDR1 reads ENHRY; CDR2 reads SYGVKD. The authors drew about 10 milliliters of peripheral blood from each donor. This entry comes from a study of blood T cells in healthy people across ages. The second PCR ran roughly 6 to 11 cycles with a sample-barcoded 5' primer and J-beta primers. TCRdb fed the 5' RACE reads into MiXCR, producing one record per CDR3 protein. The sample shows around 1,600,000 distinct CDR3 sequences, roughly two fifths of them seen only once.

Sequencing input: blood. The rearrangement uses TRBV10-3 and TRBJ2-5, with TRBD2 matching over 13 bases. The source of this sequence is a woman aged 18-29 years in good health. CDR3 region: CAINGLAGDVQYF. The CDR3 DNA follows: TGTGCCATCAATGGACTAGCGGGAGATGTGCAGTACTTC.